In its sample, the clone carrying this T cell receptor (beta chain) was seen a few times. These data are taken from a study of T-cell reconstitution after alpha-beta-depleted transplantation in children. V lost 0 bases and J 12 bases, leaving 7 bases between the germline ends. Germline CDR1 SGDLS, CDR2 YYNGEE. The CDR3 is 12 amino acids. TCRbeta library preparation incorporated unique molecular identifiers. TCRdb called the PCR reads again in MiXCR, with one record for every CDR3 protein. Of almost 500,000 distinct CDR3 sequences listed, roughly an eighth are singletons. The specimen was PBMCs from the stem cell graft donor, collected from the stem cell graft. The TCR comes from a human donor who donated a stem cell graft to a child with combined immunodeficiency. The gene calls are TRBV9 and TRBJ1-6, with unresolved D. This chain's CDR3 is CASSVGWQPLHF. In DNA, the CDR3 is TGTGCCAGCAGCGTAGGTTGGCAACCCCTCCACTTT.